The sequence of this T cell receptor (beta chain) was determined in a study of cytomegalovirus exposure and HLA in healthy donors. Study-level points and caveats: TCR beta V- and J-gene trimming, according to a later analysis, was linked to a missense DCLRE1C variant. A few of the chains that were CMV-associated were confirmed in vitro to be specific for CMV antigens. A later analysis showed that HLA-associated TCR beta chains had undergone more clonal expansion than equally common others.

Points on this clone: Its antigen is unknown.

Donors in the study were healthy people who gave bone marrow. V trimming: 2 bases; J trimming: 3 bases; junction bases outside the gene matches: 5. CDR3 size: 16 residues. Germline V gene lookup returns CDR1 SGHDT and CDR2 YYEEEE. PCR involved 60 Vbeta and 13 Jbeta primers. Only in-frame clones appear in the TCRdb table, and some are missing; sequencing was by immunoSEQ multiplex PCR. The sample lists approximately 190,000 clones, 80% to 85% seen once, with 0.25% to 0.3% in the top ten. Material: PBMCs. The receptor was derived from a boy younger than 18 in good health and CMV-seronegative. The chain couples TRBV5-6 to TRBJ2-1, with 10 bases matching TRBD1. The CDR3 nucleotides read TGTGCCAGCAGCTTAAACCGGGACAGGGGCTACAATGAGCAGTTCTTC. Translated, it gives CASSLNRDRGYNEQFF.